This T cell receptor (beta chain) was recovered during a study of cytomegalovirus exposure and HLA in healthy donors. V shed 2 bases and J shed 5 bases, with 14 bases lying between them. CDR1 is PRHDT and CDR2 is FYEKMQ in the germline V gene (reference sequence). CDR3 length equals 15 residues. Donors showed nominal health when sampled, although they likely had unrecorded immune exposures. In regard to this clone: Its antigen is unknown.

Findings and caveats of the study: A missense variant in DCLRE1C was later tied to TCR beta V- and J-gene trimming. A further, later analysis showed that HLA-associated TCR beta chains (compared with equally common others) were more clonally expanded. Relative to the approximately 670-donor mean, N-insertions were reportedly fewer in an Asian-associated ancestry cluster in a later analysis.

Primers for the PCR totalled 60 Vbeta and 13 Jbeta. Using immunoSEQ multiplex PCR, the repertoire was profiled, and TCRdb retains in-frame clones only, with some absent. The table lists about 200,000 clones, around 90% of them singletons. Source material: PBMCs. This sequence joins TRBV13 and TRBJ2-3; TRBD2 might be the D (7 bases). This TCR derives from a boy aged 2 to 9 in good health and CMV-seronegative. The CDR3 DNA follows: TGTGCCAGCAGCTTATCGGGGGGCGGTGTAGATACGCAGTATTTT. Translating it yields CASSLSGGGVDTQYF.